This TCR beta chain was recovered during a study of blood T cell repertoires in COVID-19. This clone was seen only once. Germline CDR1 and CDR2: MGHRA and YSYEKL. Trimming cost V 6 bases and J 0 bases; bases outside gene matches: 7. The CDR3 extends over 15 amino acids. Generated by immunoSEQ multiplex PCR, the TCRdb table keeps only in-frame clones and is missing some. The sample records 200,000 to 300,000 clones, 90% being singletons. Sequencing was performed on peripheral blood. The chain recombines TRBV4-1 with TRBJ1-2, with TRBD1 matching 7 bases. This receptor was obtained from a woman in her thirties or forties with acute or convalescent COVID-19. CDR3 in DNA: TGCGCCAGCAGTCCAACCGGGACAGCTAACTATGGCTACACCTTC. Amino acids: CASSPTGTANYGYTF.